This TCR beta chain was sequenced in a study of T cell changes during pregnancy in multiple sclerosis. Sequenced by immunoSEQ multiplex PCR; TCRdb stores in-frame clones only, minus some. The sample has tens of thousands of clones, about 92% seen once. The CDR3 covers 14 residues. The junction had 7 bases not matched to a gene; V was cut back by 6 bases and J by 2 bases. CDR1 is MNHEY and CDR2 is SVGAGI in the germline V gene. The TCR originated in a female donor with multiple sclerosis, enrolled in a pregnancy study. The J gene is TRBJ2-7, the V gene TRBV6-5, with 7 bases that match TRBD1. Sequenced here: peripheral blood, sampled in the third trimester of pregnancy. The chain's CDR3 is CASSKDRPAYEQYF. DNA of the CDR3: TGTGCCAGCAGCAAGGACAGGCCTGCCTACGAGCAGTACTTC.